A single sample is the source of the 9 T cell receptor beta chains below, sequenced in a study of shared clonotypes between healthy human individuals. Some clones are missing from TCRdb's copy, which holds only in-frame ones; the method was immunoSEQ multiplex PCR. The data contain about 470,000 clones, roughly 77% of them singletons. The sample consisted of PBMCs. The receptors stem from a woman aged 40 to 50 in good health. Some clones in this sample may be carry-over from other donors' samples.

The rearrangement joins TRBV10-3 to TRBJ1-2; maybe TRBD1 (5 bases). V was trimmed by 1 base and J by 0 bases, leaving 9 bases between them. Germline assignment: CDR1 ENHRY and CDR2 SYGVKD. There are 15 residues in the CDR3. CDR3 DNA sequence: TGTGCCATCAGTGAGTATAGGACAACTAACTATGGCTACACCTTC. This sequence encodes CAISEYRTTNYGYTF.

Turning to this clone: Other DNA sequences from this sample encode an identical CDR3 as well. This rearrangement joins TRBV7-3 to TRBJ2-2, with TRBD2 identical over 7 bases. The CDR3 extends over 15 amino acids. The germline CDR1 and CDR2 sequences are SGHTA and FQGTGA. V trimming: 4 bases; J trimming: 0 bases; junction bases outside the gene matches: 2. The CDR3 loop is CASSSGLANTGELFF. Written as DNA, the CDR3 is TGTGCCAGCAGCTCTGGACTAGCGAACACCGGGGAGCTGTTTTTT. Full variable domain (remainder filled in from reference TRBV7-3 and TRBJ2-2): GAGVSQTPSNKVTEKGKYVELRCDPISGHTALYWYRQSLGQGPEFLIYFQGTGAADDSGLPNDRFFAVRPEGSVSTLKIQRTERGDSAVYLCASSSGLANTGELFFGEGSRLTVL.

This clone was observed a few times. This chain links TRBV19 with TRBJ1-1; no firm D call. The CDR3 consists of 13 residues. Trimming shortened V by 1 base and J by 4 bases, and 7 bases separated the two germline ends. Germline CDR1 and CDR2: LNHDA and SQIVND (reference sequence). CDR3 sequence: CASSIGRATEAFF. The CDR3 DNA reads TGTGCCAGTAGTATAGGCCGCGCCACTGAAGCTTTCTTT.

The chain uses TRBV6-1 and TRBJ2-3; 11 nucleotides match TRBD2. J lost 4 bases, V lost 10 bases, and 10 bases had no gene match. The germline V gene has CDR1 MNHNS and CDR2 SASEGT. This CDR3 is 15 amino acids long. CDR3 in amino acids: CATQPTSGSPDTQYF. The CDR3 DNA reads TGTGCCACCCAACCCACTAGCGGGAGTCCAGATACGCAGTATTTT.

The rearrangement joins TRBV20-1 to TRBJ2-4; D remains unclear. Germline lookup yields CDR1 DFQATT and CDR2 SNEGSKA (reference sequence). The germline V and J ends were trimmed by 0 bases and 13 bases, with 10 bases remaining between them. The CDR3 length is 11 residues. In DNA, the CDR3 is TGCAGTGCTAGAGACCTTCTGGTACAGTACTTC. Translation gives CSARDLLVQYF.

To note about this clone: Possible read error: a much larger clone is one base away. This chain links TRBV6-5 with TRBJ2-1; 12 bases map to TRBD2. V trimming: 2 bases; J trimming: 15 bases; junction bases outside the gene matches: 11. The CDR3 is 15 amino acids. Germline CDR1 MNHEY, CDR2 SVGAGI. CDR3 DNA: TGTGCCAGCAGTTACGGTTGGGCTAGCGGGAGGGAGGTGTTCTTC. Residues: CASSYGWASGREVFF.

This chain uses TRBV7-9 with TRBJ1-2; D is undetermined. The V end was cut by 5 bases, the J end by 9 bases, with 22 bases between. The CDR3 runs to 15 residues. Germline V gene data show CDR1 as SEHNR and CDR2 as FQNEAQ (reference sequence). The CDR3 coding sequence is TGTGCCAGCAGCAAAGCAGGAGGGCCCCCCGATAGCTACACCTTC. This codes for CASSKAGGPPDSYTF.

The chain joins TRBV7-9 to TRBJ2-1, with D perhaps matching TRBD1 (6 bases). CDR1 SEHNR and CDR2 FQNEAQ come from the germline V gene (reference sequence). This CDR3 spans 16 amino acids. Deletions cut 2 bases from V and 9 bases from J, with 20 bases between. The CDR3 DNA sequence: TGTGCCAGCAGCTTACCCAGGGGAGCCGACCAGGGTGAGCAGTTCTTC. Encoded protein: CASSLPRGADQGEQFF.

The chain links TRBV2 to TRBJ2-1; 7 bases fit TRBD2. CDR3 size: 13 residues. CDR1 SNHLY and CDR2 FYNNEI come from the germline V gene. V was pared by 7 bases and J by 9 bases, with 9 bases of the junction left unmatched. CDR3 sequence (DNA): TGTGCCAGCAATTCGGCGGGAGATGGTGAGCAGTTCTTC. This encodes CASNSAGDGEQFF.